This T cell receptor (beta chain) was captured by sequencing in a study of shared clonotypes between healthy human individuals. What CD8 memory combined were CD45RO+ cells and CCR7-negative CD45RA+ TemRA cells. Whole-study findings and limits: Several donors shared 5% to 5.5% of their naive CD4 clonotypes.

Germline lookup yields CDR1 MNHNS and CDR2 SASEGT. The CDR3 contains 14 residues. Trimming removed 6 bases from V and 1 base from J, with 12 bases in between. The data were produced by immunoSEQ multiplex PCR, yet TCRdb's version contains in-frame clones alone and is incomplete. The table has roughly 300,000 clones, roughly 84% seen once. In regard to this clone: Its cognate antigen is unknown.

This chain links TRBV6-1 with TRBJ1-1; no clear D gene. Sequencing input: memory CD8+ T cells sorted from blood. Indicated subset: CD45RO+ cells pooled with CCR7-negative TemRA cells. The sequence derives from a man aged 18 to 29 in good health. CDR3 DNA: TGTGCCAGCAGCCAAGCCCACTGGAACACTGAAGCTTTCTTT. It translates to CASSQAHWNTEAFF.